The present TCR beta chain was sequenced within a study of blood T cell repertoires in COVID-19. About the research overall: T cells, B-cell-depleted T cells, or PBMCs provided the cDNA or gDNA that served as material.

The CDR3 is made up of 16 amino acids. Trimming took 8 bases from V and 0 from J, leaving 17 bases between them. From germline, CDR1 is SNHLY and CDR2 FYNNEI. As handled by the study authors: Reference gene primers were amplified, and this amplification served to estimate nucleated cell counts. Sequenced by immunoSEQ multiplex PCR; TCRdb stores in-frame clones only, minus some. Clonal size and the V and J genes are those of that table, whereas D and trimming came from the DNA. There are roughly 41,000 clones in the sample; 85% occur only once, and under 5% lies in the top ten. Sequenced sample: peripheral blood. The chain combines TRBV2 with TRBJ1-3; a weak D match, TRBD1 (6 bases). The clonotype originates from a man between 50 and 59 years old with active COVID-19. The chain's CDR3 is CASLGAGYNSGNTIYF. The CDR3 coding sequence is TGTGCCAGCCTGGGGGCAGGGTACAACTCTGGAAACACCATATATTTT.